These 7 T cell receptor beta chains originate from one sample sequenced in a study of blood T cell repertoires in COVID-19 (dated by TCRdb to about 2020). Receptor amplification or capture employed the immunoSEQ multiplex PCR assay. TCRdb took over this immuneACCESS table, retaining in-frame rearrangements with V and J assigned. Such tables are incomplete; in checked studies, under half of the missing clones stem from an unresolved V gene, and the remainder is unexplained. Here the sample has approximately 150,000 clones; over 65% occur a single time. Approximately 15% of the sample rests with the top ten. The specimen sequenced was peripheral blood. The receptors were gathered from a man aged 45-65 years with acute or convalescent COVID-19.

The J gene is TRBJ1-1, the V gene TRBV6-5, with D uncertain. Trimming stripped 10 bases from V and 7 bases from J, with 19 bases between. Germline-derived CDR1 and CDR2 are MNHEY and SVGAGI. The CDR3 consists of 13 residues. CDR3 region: CATGDGEGGEAFF. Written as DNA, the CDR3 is TGTGCCACCGGAGACGGAGAAGGTGGTGAAGCTTTCTTT.

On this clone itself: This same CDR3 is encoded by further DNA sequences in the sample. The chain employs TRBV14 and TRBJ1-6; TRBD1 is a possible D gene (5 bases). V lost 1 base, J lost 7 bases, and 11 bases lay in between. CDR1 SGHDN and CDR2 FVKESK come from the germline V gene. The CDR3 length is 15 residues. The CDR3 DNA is TGTGCCAGCAGCCAAGGTCAGGGATTGAATTCACCCCTCCACTTT. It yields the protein CASSQGQGLNSPLHF.

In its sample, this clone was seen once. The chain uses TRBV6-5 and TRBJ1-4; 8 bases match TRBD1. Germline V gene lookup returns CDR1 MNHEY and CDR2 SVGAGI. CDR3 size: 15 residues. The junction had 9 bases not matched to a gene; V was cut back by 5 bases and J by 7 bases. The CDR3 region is CASSRGATGGEKLFF. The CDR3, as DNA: TGTGCCAGCAGTAGGGGCGCAACAGGGGGTGAAAAACTGTTTTTT.

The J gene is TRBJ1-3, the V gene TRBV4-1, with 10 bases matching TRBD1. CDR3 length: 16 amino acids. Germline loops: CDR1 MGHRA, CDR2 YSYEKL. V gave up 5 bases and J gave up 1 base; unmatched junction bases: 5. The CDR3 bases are TGCGCCAGCAGCAGGACAGGGGGTCGGTCTGGAAACACCATATATTTT. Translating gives CASSRTGGRSGNTIYF.

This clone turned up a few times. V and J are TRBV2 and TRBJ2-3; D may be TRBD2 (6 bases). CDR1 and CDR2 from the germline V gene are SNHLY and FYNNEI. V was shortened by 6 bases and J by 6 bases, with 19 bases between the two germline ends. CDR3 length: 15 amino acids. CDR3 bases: TGTGCCAGCAGACCGACTAGTGCGTTTTTTGATACGCAGTATTTT. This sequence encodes CASRPTSAFFDTQYF.

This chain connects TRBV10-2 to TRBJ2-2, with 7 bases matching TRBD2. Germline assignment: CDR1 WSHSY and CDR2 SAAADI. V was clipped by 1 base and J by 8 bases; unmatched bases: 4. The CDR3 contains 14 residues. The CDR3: CASSELSGVGELFF. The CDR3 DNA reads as TGCGCCAGCAGTGAGTTGAGCGGGGTGGGGGAGCTGTTTTTT.

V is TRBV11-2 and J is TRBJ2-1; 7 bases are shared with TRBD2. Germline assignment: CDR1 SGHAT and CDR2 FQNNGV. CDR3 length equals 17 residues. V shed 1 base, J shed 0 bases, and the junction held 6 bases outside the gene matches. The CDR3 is CASSLARRGSSYNEQFF. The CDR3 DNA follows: TGTGCCAGCAGCTTAGCCCGGCGGGGGAGCTCCTACAATGAGCAGTTCTTC.